The rows below give T cell receptor beta chains drawn from one sample of a study of blood T cell repertoires in COVID-19. Using immunoSEQ multiplex PCR, the repertoire was profiled, and TCRdb retains in-frame clones only, with some absent. The table lists about 110,000 clones, approximately 68% of them singletons. Sequenced: peripheral blood. The receptors stem from a woman aged 55-69 years with acute or convalescent COVID-19. The CDR3 runs from the conserved cysteine through the conserved F or W. A D gene is named only where the DNA matches it firmly.

cdr3_aa cdr3_nt j_call v_call d_call
CASRTTDRGGSPLHF TGTGCCAGCAGGACTACCGACAGGGGAGGTTCACCCCTCCACTTT TRBJ1-6 TRBV28 TRBD1
CASSLPGLAGARARETQYF TGTGCCAGCAGCTTACCCGGCCTAGCGGGGGCCCGGGCACGCGAGACCCAGTACTTC TRBJ2-5 TRBV6-6 TRBD2
CASSLSYPNTEAFF TGTGCCAGCAGTTTATCGTATCCGAACACTGAAGCTTTCTTT TRBJ1-1 TRBV27 -
CATSELQGSADTQYF TGTGCCACCAGTGAGTTACAGGGATCCGCAGATACGCAGTATTTT TRBJ2-3 TRBV24-1 -
CASSYVAETQYF TGTGCCAGCAGTTACGTAGCAGAGACCCAGTACTTC TRBJ2-5 TRBV6-2/TRBV6-3 -
CASADPRDSFQETQYF TGTGCTAGTGCTGACCCACGGGACAGCTTCCAAGAGACCCAGTACTTC TRBJ2-5 TRBV12-5 TRBD1
CASRNSASINQPQHF TGTGCCAGTAGAAACAGTGCCTCTATCAATCAGCCCCAGCATTTT TRBJ1-5 TRBV19 -
CASSQGLLQYF TGTGCCAGCAGCCAAGGACTCCTGCAGTACTTC TRBJ2-5 TRBV3-1/TRBV3-2 -
CASSRTVNTGELFF TGTGCCAGCAGCCGGACAGTAAACACCGGGGAGCTGTTTTTT TRBJ2-2 TRBV7-2 -
CASSYSRESTDTQYF TGTGCCAGCAGTTACTCGAGAGAAAGCACAGATACGCAGTATTTT TRBJ2-3 TRBV6-5 -
CSVGAERNQPQHF TGCAGCGTTGGGGCCGAACGCAATCAGCCCCAGCATTTT TRBJ1-5 TRBV29-1 -
CASTSGQSSGNTIYF TGTGCCAGCACTTCGGGACAAAGCTCTGGAAACACCATATATTTT TRBJ1-3 TRBV7-9 -
CASSPTSDRDRFF TGTGCCAGCAGCCCTACCTCGGACAGGGACAGATTCTTC TRBJ2-1 TRBV4-2 TRBD1